This record concerns one TCR beta chain sequence. What it binds is unknown. The whole isolated RNA underwent reverse transcription, so sequencing captured expressed TCRB transcripts. Clones were sequenced by immunoSEQ multiplex PCR, and TCRdb holds only the in-frame ones, with some missing. The sample has about 110,000 clones; approximately 37% are singletons. One heparinised draw, averaging roughly 100 mL, was taken per donor. CD45RO/CCR7/CD25/CD127/CD95/CD27 staining was used to isolate CD4+ naive, central memory, regulatory and stem cell-like memory cells by sorting. The germline CDR1 and CDR2 sequences are GTSNPN and SVGIG (reference sequence). This CDR3 contains 15 residues. V lost 0 bases and J 4 bases, leaving 12 bases between the germline ends. The sample comes from a study of beta chain features in type 1 diabetes. Findings and limits, study-wide: Compared with healthy donors, patients appeared to share more similar naive, central memory and regulatory TCRB repertoires. TCRB CDR3 length was moderately but significantly reduced in all four CD4+ subsets of Type 1 diabetes patients.

The origin of this receptor is a young woman in good health. The sample comprised stem cell memory CD4+ T cells from blood. The J gene is TRBJ2-2, the V gene TRBV30, with a weak D call TRBD1 (6 bases). The CDR3 DNA follows: TGTGCCTGGAGTGTTTTTGGACAGTTCACCGGGGAGCTGTTTTTT. Translation gives CAWSVFGQFTGELFF.